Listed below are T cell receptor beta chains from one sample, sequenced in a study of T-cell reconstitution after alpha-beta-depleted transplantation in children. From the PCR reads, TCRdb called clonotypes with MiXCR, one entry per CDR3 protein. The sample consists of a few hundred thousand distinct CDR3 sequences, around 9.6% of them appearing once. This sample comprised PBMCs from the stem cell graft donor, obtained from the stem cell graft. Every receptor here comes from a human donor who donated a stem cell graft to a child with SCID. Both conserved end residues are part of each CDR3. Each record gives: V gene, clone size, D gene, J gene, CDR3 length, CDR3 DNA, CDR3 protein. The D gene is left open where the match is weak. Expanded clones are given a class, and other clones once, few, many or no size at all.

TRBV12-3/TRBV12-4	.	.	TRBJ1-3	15	TGTGCCTGCAGTTTTGGGCCTTCCACAGGAAACACCATATATTTT	CACSFGPSTGNTIYF
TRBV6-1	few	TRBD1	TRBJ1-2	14	TGTGCCAGCAGTCCCCGGGACAGCCGCTATGGCTACACCTTC	CASSPRDSRYGYTF
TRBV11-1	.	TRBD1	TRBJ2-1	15	TGTGCCAGCAGCTACCCAGGGGGTAATTACAATGAGCAGTTCTTC	CASSYPGGNYNEQFF
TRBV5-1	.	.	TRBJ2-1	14	TGCGCCAGCAGCTTGGCCGTCGCGCGGGATGAGCAGTTCTTC	CASSLAVARDEQFF
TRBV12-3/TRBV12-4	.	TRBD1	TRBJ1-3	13	TGTGCCAGCAGTGGACAGGGTGGAAACACCATATATTTT	CASSGQGGNTIYF
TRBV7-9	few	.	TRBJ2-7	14	TGTGCCAGCAGCCCGCCCGGAGTGCGGGACGAGCAGTACTTC	CASSPPGVRDEQYF
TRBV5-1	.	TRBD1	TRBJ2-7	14	TGCGCCAGCAGCGACCGGACAGGGGCCTACGAGCAGTACTTC	CASSDRTGAYEQYF
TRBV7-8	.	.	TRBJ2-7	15	TGTGCCAGCAGCTCCCCAGGGCAATCCTTCTACGAGCAGTACTTC	CASSSPGQSFYEQYF
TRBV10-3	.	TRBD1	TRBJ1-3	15	TGTGCCACGACCCCACAGGGGCAGTCTGGAAACACCATATATTTT	CATTPQGQSGNTIYF
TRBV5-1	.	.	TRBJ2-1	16	TGCGCCGGCAGTTCCCCCGGACCAGGGGACTACAATGAGCAGTTCTTC	CAGSSPGPGDYNEQFF
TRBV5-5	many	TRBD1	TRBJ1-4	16	TGTGCCAGCAGCGGGGCGTACAGGGGGACTAATGAAAAACTGTTTTTT	CASSGAYRGTNEKLFF
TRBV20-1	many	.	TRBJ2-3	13	TGCAGTGCTGCCCTGGGAGGAACAGATACGCAGTATTTT	CSAALGGTDTQYF
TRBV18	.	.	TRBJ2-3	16	TGTGCCAGCTCACCACTAGGTAGCCCCAGCACAGATACGCAGTATTTT	CASSPLGSPSTDTQYF
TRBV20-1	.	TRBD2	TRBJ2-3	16	TGCAGTGTCCCCTACCTCCGGGGGGGCCTAGCAGATACGCAGTATTTT	CSVPYLRGGLADTQYF
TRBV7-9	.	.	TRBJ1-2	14	TGTGCCAGCAGCTCCCCGGCACAGCCCTATGGCTACACCTTC	CASSSPAQPYGYTF
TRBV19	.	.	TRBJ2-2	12	TGTGCCAGTAGTATTTGGTCCGGGGAGCTGTTTTTT	CASSIWSGELFF
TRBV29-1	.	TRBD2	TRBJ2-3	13	TGCAGCCTCGCGGGGGTGGCCACAGATACGCAGTATTTT	CSLAGVATDTQYF
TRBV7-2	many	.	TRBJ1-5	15	TGTGCCAGCAGCTTAGCGGGGGGTCACAATCAGCCCCAGCATTTT	CASSLAGGHNQPQHF
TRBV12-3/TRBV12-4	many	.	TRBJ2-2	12	TGTGCCAGCAGTTTATGGGGATCGGAGCTGTTTTTT	CASSLWGSELFF
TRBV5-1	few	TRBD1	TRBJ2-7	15	TGCGCCAGCAGCAAAGGGACAGGGGCTATCTACGAGCAGTACTTC	CASSKGTGAIYEQYF
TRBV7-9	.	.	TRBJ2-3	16	TGTGCCAGCAGCCCGCTGGAGCGGCTACCCACAGATACGCAGTATTTT	CASSPLERLPTDTQYF
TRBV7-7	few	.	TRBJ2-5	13	TGTGCCAGCAGCCAAAGTGGGAGAGTGACCCAGTACTTC	CASSQSGRVTQYF
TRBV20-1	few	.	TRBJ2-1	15	TGCAGTGCTAGAGATTTAACAGTTCACTACAATGAGCAGTTCTTC	CSARDLTVHYNEQFF
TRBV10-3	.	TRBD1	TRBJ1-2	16	TGTGCCATCAGCTCCGGGACAGGGACTTCTAACTATGGCTACACCTTC	CAISSGTGTSNYGYTF
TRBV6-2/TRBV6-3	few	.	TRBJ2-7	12	TGTGCCAGCAGCTATGACAGCTACGAGCAGTACTTC	CASSYDSYEQYF
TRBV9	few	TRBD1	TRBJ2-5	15	TGTGCCAGCAGCTTAAGGGACAGGGGGCTTGAGACCCAGTACTTC	CASSLRDRGLETQYF
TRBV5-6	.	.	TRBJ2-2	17	TGTGCCAGCAGCCCAGAGAACGTACGGGACGACACCGGGGAGCTGTTTTTT	CASSPENVRDDTGELFF
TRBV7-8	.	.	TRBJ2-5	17	TGTGCCAGCAGCTTAGACGGGTCGCGGGGCGGGTACGAGACCCAGTACTTC	CASSLDGSRGGYETQYF
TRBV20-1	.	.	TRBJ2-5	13	TGCAGTGCTAGAGTGGTAGGGGAAGAGACCCAGTACTTC	CSARVVGEETQYF
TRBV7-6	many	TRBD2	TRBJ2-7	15	TGTGCCAGCAGCTTAGCCCCGACTAGCGGCTACGAGCAGTACTTC	CASSLAPTSGYEQYF
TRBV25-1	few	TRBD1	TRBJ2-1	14	TGTGCCAGCAGTGAATCGGGACAGATAAATGAGCAGTTCTTC	CASSESGQINEQFF
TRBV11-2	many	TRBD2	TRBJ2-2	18	TGTGCCAGCAGCTTGTTACTAGCGGGGCGAATGAACACCGGGGAGCTGTTTTTT	CASSLLLAGRMNTGELFF
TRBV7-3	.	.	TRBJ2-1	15	TGTGCCAGCAGCCTCAGCGGGTCAATTTACAATGAGCAGTTCTTC	CASSLSGSIYNEQFF
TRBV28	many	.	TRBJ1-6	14	TGTGCCAGCACCAAACCCATTCCGAATTCACCCCTCCACTTT	CASTKPIPNSPLHF
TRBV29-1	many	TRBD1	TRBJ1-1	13	TGCAGCGCTTCGGGACAGCTGGGGGCTGAAGCTTTCTTT	CSASGQLGAEAFF
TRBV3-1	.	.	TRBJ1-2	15	TGTGCCAGCAGCCAAGGAAGATTTGGGCCCAATGGCTACACCTTC	CASSQGRFGPNGYTF
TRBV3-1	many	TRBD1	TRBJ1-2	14	TGTGCCAGCAGCCAAGGCAGGGGGGACTATGGCTACACCTTC	CASSQGRGDYGYTF
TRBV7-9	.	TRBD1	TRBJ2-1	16	TGTGCCAGCAGCCTCAGCGGGACAGGGGTTTACAATGAGCAGTTCTTC	CASSLSGTGVYNEQFF
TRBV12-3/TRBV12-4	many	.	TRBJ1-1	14	TGTGCCAGCAGTCCCCACTCGGGGGACTCTGAAGCTTTCTTT	CASSPHSGDSEAFF
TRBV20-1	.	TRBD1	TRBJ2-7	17	TGCAGTGCTAGAGCTAGAGGGGACAGACACAACTCCTACGAGCAGTACTTC	CSARARGDRHNSYEQYF